A selection of T cell receptor beta chains follows, all from one sample in a study of regulatory T cells in long-lasting Graves disease. Via MiXCR, TCRdb re-called the multiplex PCR reads, giving one row per CDR3 protein. In the table there are hundreds of thousands of distinct CDR3 sequences, roughly a fifth of which are singletons. The sequencing here drew on peripheral blood mononuclear cells (PBMCs), taken when the disease was refractory, from a patient treated with antithyroid drugs. These TCRs come from a female donor with Graves disease. Both conserved end residues are part of each CDR3. D genes are given only for firm matches. The size of a clone is reported for some rows only, either as once, few or many, or as a class for expanded clones.

>12|.|.|TRBV20-1|TRBJ2-1
TGCAGTGCTAGAGATTACAGGGATGAGCAGTTCTTC
CSARDYRDEQFF
>15|many|TRBD2|TRBV12-3/TRBV12-4|TRBJ2-7
TGTGCCAGCAGCCAGCAAGCGGGGACTCCCTACGAGCAGTACTTC
CASSQQAGTPYEQYF
>22|.|TRBD1|TRBV28|TRBJ2-1
TGTGTCAGCAACCTGGGACAGGGGGCTTTATGGGGAGCGGGAGAGGCCTACAATGAGCAGTTCTTC
CVSNLGQGALWGAGEAYNEQFF
>16|few|TRBD2|TRBV29-1|TRBJ2-7
TGCAGCGTTGAAGATCGGGGAGTGGCGGGGGTCTACGAGCAGTACTTC
CSVEDRGVAGVYEQYF
>16|few|TRBD1|TRBV19|TRBJ2-4
TGTGCCAGTAGTGAACGGGACAGGGTTGCCAAAAACATTCAGTACTTC
CASSERDRVAKNIQYF
>14|few|TRBD2|TRBV5-6|TRBJ2-1
TGTGCCAGCAGCTTAAGCGGGGCCCTCAATGAGCAGTTCTTC
CASSLSGALNEQFF
>14|.|.|TRBV27|TRBJ1-1
TGTGCCAGCAGCCCTGACGGAGAGAACACTGAAGCTTTCTTT
CASSPDGENTEAFF
>14|few|.|TRBV3-1|TRBJ2-7
TGTGCCAGCAGCTACCAGGGGAGGGGATACGAGCAGTACTTC
CASSYQGRGYEQYF
>13|many|.|TRBV7-2|TRBJ1-1
TGTGCCAGCAGCCAACAAGAGAACACTGAAGCTTTCTTT
CASSQQENTEAFF
>16|few|TRBD2|TRBV11-3|TRBJ2-3
TGTGCCAGCAGCCCCGGGGTAGCGGGGCTCCCAGATACGCAGTATTTT
CASSPGVAGLPDTQYF
>15|many|.|TRBV6-1|TRBJ2-7
TGTGCCAGCAGTGAAAGGAGACAGGTTGTGTACGAGCAGTACTTC
CASSERRQVVYEQYF
>12|many|.|TRBV29-1|TRBJ1-2
TGCAGCGTTGTAAGGGGAAGCTATGGCTACACCTTC
CSVVRGSYGYTF
>14|.|.|TRBV2|TRBJ2-1
TGTGCCAGCAGTCCCCTGCGGGGCTACAATGAGCAGTTCTTC
CASSPLRGYNEQFF
>15|.|.|TRBV20-1|TRBJ2-7
TGCAGTGCTAGATATTTCACCAGAGGTCTCTACGAGCAGTACTTC
CSARYFTRGLYEQYF
>14|few|TRBD1|TRBV20-1|TRBJ1-5
TGCAGTGCAAGGGACAGGGGGTTAGGTCAGCCCCAGCATTTT
CSARDRGLGQPQHF
>15|many|.|TRBV12-3/TRBV12-4|TRBJ2-7
TGTGCCAGCTCCCCAACTAGCCAGCTATCCTACGAGCAGTACTTC
CASSPTSQLSYEQYF
>13|many|.|TRBV6-1|TRBJ2-7
TGTGCCAGCAGCTCGGTGTACCCCTACGAGCAGTACTTC
CASSSVYPYEQYF
>16|few|.|TRBV6-1|TRBJ1-5
TGTGCCAGCACCCGACTCGTTGGGGACAGCAATCAGCCCCAGCATTTT
CASTRLVGDSNQPQHF
>15|many|TRBD1|TRBV28|TRBJ2-7
TGTGCCAGCAGTTGGCCGGGACAGGGGATCCACGAGCAGTACTTC
CASSWPGQGIHEQYF
>16|many|.|TRBV28|TRBJ1-6
TGTGCCAGCAGTTTACGGACAGCCTCCTATAATTCACCCCTCCACTTT
CASSLRTASYNSPLHF
>14|many|TRBD1|TRBV18|TRBJ2-7
TGTGCCAGCAGTAAGGACAGGGTTTCCTACGAGCAGTACTTC
CASSKDRVSYEQYF
>14|many|.|TRBV27|TRBJ1-5
TGTGCCAGCAGTTCCGGACTGATCAATCAGCCCCAGCATTTT
CASSSGLINQPQHF
>14|.|TRBD2|TRBV10-3|TRBJ2-5
TGTGCCATCAGTGGGGGACTAGCGGGAGAGACCCAGTACTTC
CAISGGLAGETQYF
>15|many|.|TRBV28|TRBJ2-7
TGTGCCAGCACCTCGACAGTGGGCGAGGCGCGAGAGCAGTACTTC
CASTSTVGEAREQYF